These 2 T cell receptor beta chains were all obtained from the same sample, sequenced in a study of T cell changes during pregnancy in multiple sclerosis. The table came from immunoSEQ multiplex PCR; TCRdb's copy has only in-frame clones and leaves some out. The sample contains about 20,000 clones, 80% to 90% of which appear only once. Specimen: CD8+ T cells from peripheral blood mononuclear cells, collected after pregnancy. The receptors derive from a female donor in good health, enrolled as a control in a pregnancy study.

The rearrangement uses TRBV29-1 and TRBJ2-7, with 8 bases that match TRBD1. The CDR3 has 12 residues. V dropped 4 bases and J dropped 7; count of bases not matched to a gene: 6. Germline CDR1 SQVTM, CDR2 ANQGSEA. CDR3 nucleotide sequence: TGCAGCGTTGTTGCCAGGGGGCTTGAGCAGTACTTC. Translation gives CSVVARGLEQYF.

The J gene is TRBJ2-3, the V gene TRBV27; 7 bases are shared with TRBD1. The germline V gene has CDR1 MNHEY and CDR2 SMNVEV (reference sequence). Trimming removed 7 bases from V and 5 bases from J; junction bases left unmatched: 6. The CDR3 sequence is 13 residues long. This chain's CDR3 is CASKTGLGDTQYF. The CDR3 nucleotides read TGTGCCAGCAAGACAGGGTTGGGAGATACGCAGTATTTT.